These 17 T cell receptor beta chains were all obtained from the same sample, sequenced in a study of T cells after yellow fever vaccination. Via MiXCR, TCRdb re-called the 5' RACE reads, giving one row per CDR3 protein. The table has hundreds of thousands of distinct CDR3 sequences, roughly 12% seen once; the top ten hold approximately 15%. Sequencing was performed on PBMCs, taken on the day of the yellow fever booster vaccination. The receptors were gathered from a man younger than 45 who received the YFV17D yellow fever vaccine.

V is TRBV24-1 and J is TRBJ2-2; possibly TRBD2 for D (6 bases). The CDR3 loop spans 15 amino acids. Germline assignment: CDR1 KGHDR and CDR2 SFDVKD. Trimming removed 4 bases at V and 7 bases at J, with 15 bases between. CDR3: CATSDPTRSHGELFF. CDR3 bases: TGTGCCACCAGTGACCCGACTAGGAGTCACGGGGAGCTGTTTTTT.

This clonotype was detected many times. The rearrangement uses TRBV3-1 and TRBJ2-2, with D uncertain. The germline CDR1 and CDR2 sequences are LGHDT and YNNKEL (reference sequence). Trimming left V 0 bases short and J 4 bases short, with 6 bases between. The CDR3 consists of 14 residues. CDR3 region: CASSQEPVTGELFF. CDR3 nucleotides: TGTGCCAGCAGCCAAGAGCCGGTCACCGGGGAGCTGTTTTTT.

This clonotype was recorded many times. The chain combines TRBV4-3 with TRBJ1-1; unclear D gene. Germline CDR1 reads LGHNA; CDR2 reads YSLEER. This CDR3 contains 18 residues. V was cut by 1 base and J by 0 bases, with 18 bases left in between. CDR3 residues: CASSQVLHRPTLNTEAFF. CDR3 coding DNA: TGCGCCAGCAGCCAAGTTCTTCACAGACCTACCTTGAACACTGAAGCTTTCTTT.

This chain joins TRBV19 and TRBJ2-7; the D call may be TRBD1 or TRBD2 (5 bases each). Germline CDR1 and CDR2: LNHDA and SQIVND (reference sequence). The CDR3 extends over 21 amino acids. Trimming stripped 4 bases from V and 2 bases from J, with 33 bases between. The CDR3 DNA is TGTGCCAGTAGTACCCTAGCAAGACGAACTCGCGACAGTTTCTTTCCCTACGAGCAGTACTTC. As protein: CASSTLARRTRDSFFPYEQYF.

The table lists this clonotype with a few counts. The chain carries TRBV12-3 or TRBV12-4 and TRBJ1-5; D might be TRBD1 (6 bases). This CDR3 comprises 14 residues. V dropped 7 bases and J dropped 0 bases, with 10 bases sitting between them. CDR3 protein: CASMGAHSNQPQHF. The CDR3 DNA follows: TGTGCCAGCATGGGGGCGCATAGCAATCAGCCCCAGCATTTT.

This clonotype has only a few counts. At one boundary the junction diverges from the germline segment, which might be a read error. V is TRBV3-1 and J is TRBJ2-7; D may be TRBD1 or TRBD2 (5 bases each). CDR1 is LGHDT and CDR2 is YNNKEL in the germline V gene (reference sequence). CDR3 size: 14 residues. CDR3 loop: CASSPTGGAVHPHF. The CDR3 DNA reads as TGTGCCAGCAGTCCCACAGGCGGAGCGGTTCATCCCCATTTC.

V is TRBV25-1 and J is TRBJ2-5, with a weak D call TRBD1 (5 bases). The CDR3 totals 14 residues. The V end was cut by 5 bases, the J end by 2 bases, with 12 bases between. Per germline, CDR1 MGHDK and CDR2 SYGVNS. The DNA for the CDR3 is TGTGCCAGCAGTTTTCAGGGTAAACAAGAGACCCAGTACTTC. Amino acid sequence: CASSFQGKQETQYF.

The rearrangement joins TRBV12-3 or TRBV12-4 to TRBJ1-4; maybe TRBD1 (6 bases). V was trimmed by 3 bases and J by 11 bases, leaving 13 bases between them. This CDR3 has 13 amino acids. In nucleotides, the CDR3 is TGTGCCAGCAGTTTCGAACAGGGCGGGAAACTGTTTTTT. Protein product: CASSFEQGGKLFF.

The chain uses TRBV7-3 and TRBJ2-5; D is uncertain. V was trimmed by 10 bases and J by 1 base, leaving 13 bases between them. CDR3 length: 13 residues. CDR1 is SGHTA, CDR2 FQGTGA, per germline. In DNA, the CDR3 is TGTGCCACTTCCCGCGGAATCCAAGAGACCCAGTACTTC. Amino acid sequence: CATSRGIQETQYF.

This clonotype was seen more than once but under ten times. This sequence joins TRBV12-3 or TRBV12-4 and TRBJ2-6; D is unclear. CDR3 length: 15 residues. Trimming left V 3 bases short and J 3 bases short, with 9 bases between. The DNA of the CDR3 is TGTGCCAGCAGTTTCTTGGGTCTTGGGGCCAACGTCCTGACTTTC. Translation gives CASSFLGLGANVLTF.

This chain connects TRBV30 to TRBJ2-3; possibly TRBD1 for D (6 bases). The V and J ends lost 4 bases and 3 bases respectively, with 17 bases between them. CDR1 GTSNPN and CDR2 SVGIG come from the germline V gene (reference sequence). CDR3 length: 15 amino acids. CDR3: CAWKSFTGKTDTQYF. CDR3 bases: TGTGCCTGGAAATCGTTTACAGGGAAAACAGATACGCAGTATTTT.

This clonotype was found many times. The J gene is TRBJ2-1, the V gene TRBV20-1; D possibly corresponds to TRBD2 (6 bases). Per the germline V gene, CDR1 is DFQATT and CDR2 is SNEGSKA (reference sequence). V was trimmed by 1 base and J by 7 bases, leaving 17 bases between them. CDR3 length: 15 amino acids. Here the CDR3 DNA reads TGCAGTGCTAGAGCACTTGGGGTCGGGAGAAATGAGCAGTTCTTC. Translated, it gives CSARALGVGRNEQFF.

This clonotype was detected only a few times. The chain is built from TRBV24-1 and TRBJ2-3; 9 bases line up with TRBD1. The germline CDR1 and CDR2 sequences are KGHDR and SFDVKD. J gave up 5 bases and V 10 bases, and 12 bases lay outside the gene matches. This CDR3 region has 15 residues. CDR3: CATSPGTGTGDTQYF. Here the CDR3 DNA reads TGTGCCACTTCCCCCGGGACAGGGACGGGAGATACGCAGTATTTT.

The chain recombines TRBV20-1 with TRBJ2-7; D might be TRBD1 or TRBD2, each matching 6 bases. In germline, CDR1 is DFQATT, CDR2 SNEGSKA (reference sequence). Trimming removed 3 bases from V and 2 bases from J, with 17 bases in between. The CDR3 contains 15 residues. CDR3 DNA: TGCAGTGCTAGGTTAGGGGGGCAGCTCCCCTACGAGCAGTACTTC. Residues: CSARLGGQLPYEQYF.

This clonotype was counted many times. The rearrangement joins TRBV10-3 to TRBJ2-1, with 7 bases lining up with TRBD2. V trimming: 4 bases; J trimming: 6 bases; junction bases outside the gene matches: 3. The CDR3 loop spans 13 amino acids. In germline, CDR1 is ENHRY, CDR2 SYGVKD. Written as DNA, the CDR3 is TGTGCCATCAGTGGCCCTAGCGGCAATGAGCAGTTCTTC. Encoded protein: CAISGPSGNEQFF.

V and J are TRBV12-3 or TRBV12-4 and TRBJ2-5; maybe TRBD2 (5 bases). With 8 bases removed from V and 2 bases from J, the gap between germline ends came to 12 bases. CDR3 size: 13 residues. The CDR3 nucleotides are TGTGCCAGCGAGCCGACGGGACAAGAGACCCAGTACTTC. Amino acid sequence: CASEPTGQETQYF.

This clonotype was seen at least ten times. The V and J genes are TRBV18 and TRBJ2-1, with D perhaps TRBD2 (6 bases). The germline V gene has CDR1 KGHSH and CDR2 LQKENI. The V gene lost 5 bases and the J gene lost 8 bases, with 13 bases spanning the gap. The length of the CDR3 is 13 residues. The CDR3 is CASSIRLGDEQFF. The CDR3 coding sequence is TGTGCCAGCTCAATCCGACTAGGCGATGAGCAGTTCTTC.